Sequencing of this T cell receptor beta chain was carried out in a study of T cell repertoires in cytomegalovirus infection. Study-level information: A matching HLA type, together with CMV infection, was signaled by public TCR beta signatures.

Points on this clonotype: Its antigen is not identified.

Germline CDR1 and CDR2: SGHRS and YFSETQ. Trimming stripped 0 bases from V and 1 base from J, with 12 bases between. The CDR3 length is 16 residues. Regarding the study as a whole: Dominating the ex vivo response were TCR beta clonotypes that were CMV-specific and HLA-C-restricted. CMV carriers with the relevant HLA were identified by cumulative public TCR beta family frequency.

TCRdb fed the reads into MiXCR, producing one record per CDR3 protein. The sample shows 500,000 or so distinct CDR3 sequences, about 15% of them seen only once. J is TRBJ2-3 and V is TRBV5-1, with a tentative D call TRBD2 (5 bases). The receptor's source is a human donor in good health (CMV status not recorded). Some clones in this sample may be carry-over from other donors' samples. Material for sequencing was CD8+ T cells from PBMCs. CDR3 DNA sequence: TGCGCCAGCAGCTTGGTATCTAGCCTCGGCACAGATACGCAGTATTTT. Its translation: CASSLVSSLGTDTQYF.